The sequence of this T cell receptor beta chain was determined in a study of OX40 agonist ivuxolimab in advanced cancers. Study-level background: The patients received agonistic anti-OX40 (CD134) antibody ivuxolimab. Hepatocellular carcinoma, melanoma, renal cell or head and neck cancer was diagnosed in the dose-escalation patients. General study points: Among expanded peripheral T cells, antigen specificity went undetermined. Compared with CD4+, CD8+ T cells on average had more expanded clones.

Turning to this clone: The target antigen is unknown.

Germline V gives CDR1 SNHLY, CDR2 FYNNEI. The CDR3 contains 14 residues. Trimming took 4 bases from V and 4 from J, leaving 13 bases between them. Measured with immunoSEQ multiplex PCR; TCRdb has only the in-frame clones, and not every one. This sample has about 60,000 clones; roughly 86% occur once, and the top ten carry more than 2.5%. This rearrangement joins TRBV2 to TRBJ2-5, with D unresolved. The TCR sequence derives from an adult with an advanced solid tumor such as melanoma, head and neck, liver or kidney cancer. Specimen: CD4+ or CD8+ T cells sorted from blood, collected in a trial of the OX40 agonist ivuxolimab. CDR3 sequence (DNA): TGTGCCAGCAGTGCGGACCGCCGGGCAGAGACCCAGTACTTC. Its protein product is CASSADRRAETQYF.